This is a list of T cell receptor beta chains from one sample in a study of a mutant IDH1 vaccine in newly diagnosed glioma. Their target antigens are unknown. TCRdb's copy holds only in-frame clones and misses some; the assay was immunoSEQ multiplex PCR. The sample lists fewer than 90,000 clones, approximately 84% occurring once. The sequences come from PBMCs, collected from a glioma patient whose treatment included an IDH1 peptide vaccine. Every receptor here comes from a man between 18 and 35 years old with glioma. Each CDR3 is given without its conserved first and last residue. D genes are given only for firm matches.

d_gene,j_gene,v_gene,CDR3aa
.,TRBJ2-7,TRBV6-6,ASSKRTTQFPYEQY
.,TRBJ1-6,TRBV10-3,AISDIRDYGGSNSPLH
TRBD1,TRBJ1-5,TRBV5-1,ASSRGPERNQPQH
.,TRBJ2-7,TRBV7-7,ASSSASVGMGEY
.,TRBJ2-1,TRBV18,ASSPPRGTNTNEQF
.,TRBJ2-2,TRBV28,ASSLGTGELF
.,TRBJ2-7,TRBV19,ASSVQATTYEQY
TRBD1,TRBJ1-2,TRBV18,ASSPRQGGGYT
.,TRBJ1-1,TRBV7-2,ASSTRQILFNTEAF
TRBD1,TRBJ2-7,TRBV6-5,ASSYSYAGGYEQY
.,TRBJ1-1,TRBV4-2,ASSPRRTAEAF
.,TRBJ1-1,TRBV4-3,ASSQDRVGMNTEAF
.,TRBJ2-7,TRBV10-3,AIRGRQGLYEQY
.,TRBJ2-5,TRBV4-1,ASSQDRRSQETQY
.,TRBJ1-2,TRBV7-9,ASSLVAGVRVGYT
.,TRBJ1-5,TRBV6-1,ASNKYSNQPQH
TRBD2,TRBJ2-1,TRBV7-9,ASSSGLAKINEQF
TRBD1,TRBJ1-1,TRBV11-2,ASRTGYTEAF
.,TRBJ1-1,TRBV29-1,SVQGNTEAF
.,TRBJ2-7,TRBV30,AWRNRAVGYEQY
TRBD1,TRBJ1-5,TRBV6-5,ASSYSMTGLGQPQH
.,TRBJ2-2,TRBV30,AWSVQAGELF
.,TRBJ2-3,TRBV9,ASSASGHDRTDTQY
.,TRBJ2-2,TRBV11-2,ASSSDRTGELF
.,TRBJ2-1,TRBV4-2,ASSQADRIGNEQF
.,TRBJ1-2,TRBV6-5,ASSYSSGGQRYYT
.,TRBJ1-2,TRBV27,ASSSVRVQGYT
TRBD1,TRBJ1-1,TRBV30,AWSARATGIWLTTEAF
TRBD1,TRBJ1-4,TRBV2,ASKFRQGTNEKLF
TRBD1,TRBJ2-7,TRBV6-5,ASSSNPDRVVYEQY
TRBD1,TRBJ1-6,TRBV19,ASSDRGRGMNSPLH
.,TRBJ2-5,TRBV7-9,ASSLFETQY
TRBD1,TRBJ1-5,TRBV4-1,ASSQGFTGGRQPQH
.,TRBJ1-3,TRBV4-3,ASSQDFVSGSGGNTIY